This T cell receptor beta chain is from a study of blood T cell repertoires in COVID-19. This table comes from immunoSEQ multiplex PCR, and its TCRdb copy is limited to in-frame clones, with some not included. The data contain 90,000 to 100,000 clones, approximately 88% of them singletons. CDR3 length: 17 residues. The source of this sequence is a woman aged 55-70 years with acute or convalescent COVID-19. Sequencing was done on a sample of peripheral blood. This chain joins TRBV12-1 and TRBJ2-2; TRBD1 reflects the table's D call only, with no check against the DNA. TRBV12-1 is a recognized pseudogene. The DNA of the CDR3 is TGTGCCAGCAGCCTGGTGAGGGACAGGGAGGACACCGGGGAGCTGTTTTTT. It codes for CASSLVRDREDTGELFF.